The source of this TCR beta chain is a study of blood T cell repertoires in COVID-19. Study-wide background: There were acute and convalescent COVID-19 samples, and they came from the United States, Italy and Spain. The analysed material was cDNA or gDNA that came from T cells, B-cell-depleted T cells, or PBMCs.

Using immunoSEQ multiplex PCR, the repertoire was profiled, and TCRdb retains in-frame clones only, with some absent. This sample has 140,000 or so clones, with about four fifths found just once. Germline assignment: CDR1 MGHRA and CDR2 YSYEKL. V was shortened by 1 base and J by 2 bases, with 11 bases between the two germline ends. There are 15 residues in the CDR3. Seattle-derived patients entered the study during active infection and were followed longitudinally. The chain joins TRBV4-1 to TRBJ2-5; D might be TRBD1 (5 bases). The sequence was obtained from a man aged 25-40 years with COVID-19, enrolled during active disease. Material for sequencing was peripheral blood. The CDR3 reads CASSQGWTTQETQYF. CDR3 bases: TGCGCCAGCAGCCAAGGGTGGACAACACAAGAGACCCAGTACTTC.